This entry features one T cell receptor beta chain sequence. The antigen is not known. The sample belongs to a study of persistence of HIV-infected CD4 T cells. Points from the study as a whole: Compared with CD3/CD28-stimulated cells, CMV- and Gag-responding cells showed lower TCRbeta richness.

Sequencing used immunoSEQ version 4 in survey mode. The protocol was immunoSEQ multiplex PCR, while the TCRdb copy is restricted to in-frame clones and leaves out a portion. This table has roughly 8,500 clones, less than 85% appearing once. The CDR3 length is 16 residues. Trimming took 0 bases from V and 3 from J; bases not matched to a gene: 3. Germline lookup yields CDR1 KGHDR and CDR2 SFDVKD. Overlapping HIV-1 Gag 15-mer peptides at roughly 1 ug per peptide per mL were used. Sorting selected CD4+ T cells upregulating both CD40 ligand and CD69. Stimulated PBMCs had first been depleted of CD8+ T cells. Anti-CD28/CD49d costimulation, CD40-blocking antibody and enfuvirtide were given to CD8-depleted PBMCs for roughly 20 hours.

The TCR was taken from an adult woman with HIV who was CMV-seropositive. The material was CD4+ T cells sorted from PBMCs after approximately 19-hour stimulation, obtained from a patient who received antiretroviral therapy. The rearrangement uses TRBV24-1 and TRBJ2-5; 10 bases line up with TRBD1. The chain's CDR3 is CATSDLRDRGKETQYF. CDR3 nucleotides: TGTGCCACCAGTGATTTGCGGGACAGGGGAAAAGAGACCCAGTACTTC.